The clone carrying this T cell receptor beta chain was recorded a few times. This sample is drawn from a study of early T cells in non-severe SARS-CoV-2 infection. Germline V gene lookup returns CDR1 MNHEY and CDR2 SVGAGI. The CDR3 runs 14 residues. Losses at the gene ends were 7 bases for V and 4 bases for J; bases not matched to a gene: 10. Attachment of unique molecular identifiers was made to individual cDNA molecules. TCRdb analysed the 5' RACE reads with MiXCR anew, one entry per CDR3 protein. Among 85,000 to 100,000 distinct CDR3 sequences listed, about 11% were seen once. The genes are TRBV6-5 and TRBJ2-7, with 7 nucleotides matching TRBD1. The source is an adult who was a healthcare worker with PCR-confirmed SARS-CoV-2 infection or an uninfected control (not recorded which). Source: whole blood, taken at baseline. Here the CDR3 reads CASNLRQGSYEQYF. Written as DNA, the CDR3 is TGTGCCAGCAACCTAAGACAGGGATCATACGAGCAGTACTTC.